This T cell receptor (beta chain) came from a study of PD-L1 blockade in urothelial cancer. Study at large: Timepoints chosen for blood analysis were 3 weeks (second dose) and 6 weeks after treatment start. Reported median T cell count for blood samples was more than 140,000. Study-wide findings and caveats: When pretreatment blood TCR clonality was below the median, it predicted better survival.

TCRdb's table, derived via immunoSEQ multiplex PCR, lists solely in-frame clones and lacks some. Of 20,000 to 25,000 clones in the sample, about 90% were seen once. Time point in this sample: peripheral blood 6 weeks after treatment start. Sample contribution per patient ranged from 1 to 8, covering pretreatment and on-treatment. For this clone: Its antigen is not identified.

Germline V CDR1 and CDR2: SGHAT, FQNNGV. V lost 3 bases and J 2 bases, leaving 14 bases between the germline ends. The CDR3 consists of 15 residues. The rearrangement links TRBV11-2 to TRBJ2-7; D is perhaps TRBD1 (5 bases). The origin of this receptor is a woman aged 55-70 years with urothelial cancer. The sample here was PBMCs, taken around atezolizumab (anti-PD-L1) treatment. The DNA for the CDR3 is TGTGCCAGCAGCTTCGTTACAGGAAACACCTACGAGCAGTACTTC. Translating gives CASSFVTGNTYEQYF.